One sample yielded the 23 T cell receptor beta chains listed below, sequenced in a study of CD8 T cells in Susac syndrome. RNA in amounts of about 0.45 to 1 ug was reverse transcribed with random hexamers. MiXCR, run by TCRdb on the immunoSEQ multiplex PCR reads, gives a single entry per CDR3 protein. The sample records about 80,000 distinct CDR3 sequences, approximately 94% being singletons. The sample was CD8+ T cells from PBMCs. Every receptor here comes from a human donor in good health.

The gene calls are TRBV6-5 and TRBJ2-7; possible D gene TRBD2, 6 bases. Germline CDR1 is MNHEY and CDR2 is SVGAGI. The length of the CDR3 is 15 residues. V was shortened by 1 base and J by 2 bases, with 12 bases between the two germline ends. The CDR3, as DNA: TGTGCCAGCAGTTACTACGCGGGACCCGCCTACGAGCAGTACTTC. It yields the protein CASSYYAGPAYEQYF.

The V gene is TRBV20-1, the J gene TRBJ2-1; 8 bases agree with TRBD1. The CDR3 has 16 residues. Germline assignment: CDR1 DFQATT and CDR2 SNEGSKA (reference sequence). V shed 5 bases and J 5 bases; nucleotides not matched to a gene: 14. The CDR3 coding sequence is TGCAGTGCTCCGCGTTGGGACAGGACGACCCACAATGAGCAGTTCTTC. It encodes CSAPRWDRTTHNEQFF.

V is TRBV5-4 and J is TRBJ2-1, with TRBD2 as a possible D gene (5 bases). Germline V gene lookup returns CDR1 SGHNT and CDR2 YYREEE (reference sequence). CDR3 length equals 15 residues. V was clipped by 2 bases and J by 4 bases, with 13 bases between them. The CDR3 coding sequence is TGTGCCAGCAGCTTCGTCCCCCCGGGATACAATGAGCAGTTCTTC. Protein product: CASSFVPPGYNEQFF.

The rearrangement links TRBV12-3 or TRBV12-4 to TRBJ2-2; D is unresolved. The CDR3 is 15 amino acids. V was trimmed by 5 bases and J by 3 bases, leaving 13 bases between them. As DNA, the CDR3 is TGTGCCAGCAGTACCTGGGCGGTTTACACCGGGGAGCTGTTTTTT. This encodes CASSTWAVYTGELFF.

V is TRBV2 and J is TRBJ1-1; the D gene is possibly TRBD1 (5 bases). CDR3 length equals 13 residues. Germline lookup yields CDR1 SNHLY and CDR2 FYNNEI. V was trimmed by 8 bases and J by 4 bases, leaving 14 bases between them. CDR3 sequence: CASQRGGPTEAFF. The DNA for the CDR3 is TGTGCCAGCCAGCGTGGGGGTCCCACTGAAGCTTTCTTT.

This clonotype was observed once. The chain uses TRBV25-1 and TRBJ2-1, with 11 nucleotides matching TRBD2. The germline CDR1 and CDR2 sequences are MGHDK and SYGVNS. The CDR3 length is 18 residues. Unmatched junction bases numbered 17, after V lost 4 bases and J lost 9 bases. Written as DNA, the CDR3 is TGTGCCAGCAGTGCTAAGGGAATAGCGGGAGGGCCTCTCCGTGAGCAGTTCTTC. Protein: CASSAKGIAGGPLREQFF.

The rearrangement uses TRBV20-1 and TRBJ2-5, with D uncertain. Trimming removed 0 bases at V and 0 bases at J, with 17 bases between. Germline lookup yields CDR1 DFQATT and CDR2 SNEGSKA (reference sequence). The length of the CDR3 is 17 residues. In DNA, the CDR3 is TGCAGTGCTAGAGATCTGTATACTACCGGATACCAAGAGACCCAGTACTTC. Translating it yields CSARDLYTTGYQETQYF.

The CDR3 sequence: CASSFIVLAGQDYNEQFF. CDR3 bases: TGTGCCAGCAGCTTTATCGTACTAGCGGGACAAGATTACAATGAGCAGTTCTTC. The chain employs TRBV5-4 and TRBJ2-1; 10 bases match TRBD2. V gave up 2 bases and J gave up 4 bases; unmatched junction bases: 12. The CDR3 contains 18 residues. Germline CDR1 SGHNT, CDR2 YYREEE (reference sequence).

The V and J genes are TRBV7-3 and TRBJ2-5, with D perhaps TRBD1 or TRBD2 (7 bases each). The length of the CDR3 is 15 residues. Trimming stripped 2 bases from V and 5 bases from J, with 15 bases between. Germline assignment: CDR1 SGHTA and CDR2 FQGTGA. CDR3 residues: CASSLWGGQRETQYF. CDR3 bases: TGTGCCAGCAGCTTATGGGGGGGACAGAGGGAGACCCAGTACTTC. The whole variable domain, filled in from reference TRBV7-3 and TRBJ2-5, reads GAGVSQTPSNKVTEKGKYVELRCDPISGHTALYWYRQSLGQGPEFLIYFQGTGAADDSGLPNDRFFAVRPEGSVSTLKIQRTERGDSAVYLCASSLWGGQRETQYFGPGTRLLVL.

This clonotype has only one observation. This chain connects TRBV29-1 to TRBJ2-7; tentatively, D is TRBD2 (6 bases). The germline gives CDR1 SQVTM, CDR2 ANQGSEA. V shed 7 bases and J shed 4 bases, with 20 bases lying between them. The CDR3 is 14 residues long. CDR3: CSATVGGPGYEQYV. The CDR3 nucleotides are TGCAGCGCCACGGTGGGGGGACCAGGGTACGAGCAGTACGTC.

This clonotype appeared once. The chain is built from TRBV7-9 and TRBJ2-7; D remains ambiguous. The CDR3 loop spans 14 amino acids. The V end lost 5 bases, the J end lost 0 bases, and 11 bases lay between the germline ends. Germline values: CDR1 SEHNR, CDR2 FQNEAQ (reference sequence). In DNA form, the CDR3 reads TGTGCCAGCAGCCCCTCGGTGGGCTCCTACGAGCAGTACTTC. Translation: CASSPSVGSYEQYF.

The chain uses TRBV9 and TRBJ1-1, with D maybe TRBD1 (6 bases). Germline CDR1 is SGDLS and CDR2 is YYNGEE. CDR3 length equals 15 residues. V shed 4 bases and J shed 1 base, with 14 bases lying between them. This CDR3 reads CASSTEGGRNTEAFF. Written as DNA, the CDR3 is TGTGCCAGCAGCACCGAGGGGGGTCGGAACACTGAAGCTTTCTTT. The full variable domain, its missing parts supplied by reference TRBV9 and TRBJ1-1, is DSGVTQTPKHLITATGQRVTLRCSPRSGDLSVYWYQQSLDQGLQFLIQYYNGEERAKGNILERFSAQQFPDLHSELNLSSLELGDSALYFCASSTEGGRNTEAFFGQGTRLTVV.

This sequence joins TRBV27 and TRBJ1-2; TRBD1 matches at 8 bases. The CDR3 runs 17 residues. V was pared by 0 bases and J by 2 bases, with 8 bases of the junction left unmatched. CDR1 is MNHEY and CDR2 is SMNVEV in the germline V gene (reference sequence). The CDR3, as DNA: TGTGCCAGCAGTTTATCTTTTTCACAGGGGGGGAACTATGGCTACACCTTC. Amino acids: CASSLSFSQGGNYGYTF.

The chain carries TRBV10-3 and TRBJ2-5; tentatively, D is TRBD2 (6 bases). Trimming shortened V by 7 bases and J by 5 bases, and 14 bases separated the two germline ends. Germline lookup yields CDR1 ENHRY and CDR2 SYGVKD. The CDR3 totals 13 residues. For the CDR3, the DNA is TGTGCCATCACGGGGCGACTAGGGGAGACCCAGTACTTC. It translates to CAITGRLGETQYF.

V gene TRBV11-2 combines with J gene TRBJ2-3; D not resolved. The CDR3 is 15 residues long. Trimming shortened V by 5 bases and J by 4 bases, and 16 bases separated the two germline ends. CDR1 is SGHAT, CDR2 FQNNGV, per germline. CDR3 nucleotide sequence: TGTGCCAGCAGCCTCGGGTGGGAAGGCCCAGATACGCAGTATTTT. As protein: CASSLGWEGPDTQYF.

V usage is TRBV9 and J usage is TRBJ2-5; D possibly uses TRBD1 or TRBD2 (5 bases each). Germline CDR1 SGDLS, CDR2 YYNGEE. V lost 0 bases and J 4 bases, leaving 16 bases between the germline ends. The CDR3 totals 16 residues. CDR3 coding DNA: TGTGCCAGCAGCGTAGTTACTGGGGGTGTCGGAGAGACCCAGTACTTC. Translation gives CASSVVTGGVGETQYF.

The chain combines TRBV6-2 or TRBV6-3 with TRBJ2-6, with 8 nucleotides matching TRBD1. Germline trimming cut 0 bases from V and 2 bases from J; bases unmatched to any gene: 18. The V gene's germline CDR1 is MNHEY and CDR2 SVGEGT. The CDR3 covers 22 residues. CDR3 protein: CASSYSSLFHRGWFPGANVLTF. The CDR3 DNA reads as TGTGCCAGCAGTTACTCGTCGTTATTCCACAGGGGGTGGTTTCCTGGGGCCAACGTCCTGACTTTC.

The V gene is TRBV9, the J gene TRBJ1-2; no clear D gene. CDR1 and CDR2 from the germline V gene are SGDLS and YYNGEE. The V end was cut by 3 bases, the J end by 6 bases, with 6 bases between. CDR3 size: 11 residues. The chain's CDR3 is CASSARNGYTF. Written as DNA, the CDR3 is TGTGCCAGCAGCGCGAGAAATGGCTACACCTTC.

This chain connects TRBV19 to TRBJ2-1; D gene ambiguous. The germline gives CDR1 LNHDA, CDR2 SQIVND (reference sequence). V was clipped by 1 base and J by 6 bases, with 19 bases between them. There are 17 residues in the CDR3. As DNA, the CDR3 is TGTGCCAGTAGTATAGGTTTCCCTCGCCAAAGGGTCAATGAGCAGTTCTTC. Protein: CASSIGFPRQRVNEQFF.

This chain joins TRBV7-9 and TRBJ2-7; 10 nucleotides line up with TRBD1. V lost 3 bases, J lost 3 bases, and 5 bases stayed unmatched. Germline V lookup: CDR1 SEHNR, CDR2 FQNEAQ (reference sequence). The CDR3 runs to 15 residues. The CDR3 protein is CASSFGTGDFYEQYF. The CDR3 coding sequence is TGTGCCAGCAGCTTCGGGACAGGGGATTTCTACGAGCAGTACTTC.

This clonotype has just a few counts. CDR3 sequence: CASSLWEGLYSNQPQHF. CDR3 nucleotide sequence: TGTGCCAGCAGTTTGTGGGAGGGTTTATATAGCAATCAGCCCCAGCATTTT. This chain uses TRBV12-3 or TRBV12-4 with TRBJ1-5; D ambiguous. CDR3 length: 17 amino acids. The V and J ends lost 3 bases and 0 bases respectively, with 15 bases between them.

The J gene is TRBJ1-2, the V gene TRBV18; TRBD1 is a possible D gene (6 bases). V shed 8 bases and J shed 5 bases, with 18 bases lying between them. The CDR3 runs 14 residues. Germline V gene data show CDR1 as KGHSH and CDR2 as LQKENI. The CDR3 nucleotides read TGTGCCAGCGCCCCAAAGGGGGGAATGTATGGCTACACCTTC. Translating gives CASAPKGGMYGYTF.

CDR3 protein: CASGDTGELFF. The CDR3 DNA sequence: TGTGCTAGTGGCGACACCGGGGAGCTGTTTTTT. The chain has TRBV12-5 and TRBJ2-2, with no clear D. CDR3 length: 11 amino acids. From germline, CDR1 is LGHNT and CDR2 FRNRAP. Trimming removed 6 bases from V and 3 bases from J, with 2 bases in between.